A selection of T cell receptor beta chains follows, all from one sample in a study of CD8 T cells in ankylosing spondylitis. A single record per CDR3 protein comes from TCRdb applying MiXCR to the 5' RACE reads. The data show about 480,000 distinct CDR3 sequences, more than 15% seen once. Material for sequencing was blood, either unsorted or a sorted T cell fraction (not recorded which). Every receptor here comes from a male donor with ankylosing spondylitis. The CDR3 runs from the conserved cysteine through the conserved F or W. The D gene is left open where the match is weak. Clone size is shown for a subset of rows, as once, few, many or a class of expanded clone.

j_call v_call d_call clone_size cdr3_nt cdr3_aa
TRBJ1-2 TRBV5-4 NA few TGTGCCAGCAGCCCGCGGGGGGTCGGCTACACCTTC CASSPRGVGYTF
TRBJ2-7 TRBV9 NA few TGTGCCAGCAGCGGAGGGGGTCTCTCCTACGAGCAGTACTTC CASSGGGLSYEQYF
TRBJ2-2 TRBV29-1 TRBD2 few TGCAGCGCCGGGACTACCCCCACCGGGGAGCTGTTTTTT CSAGTTPTGELFF
TRBJ1-5 TRBV5-8 TRBD1 NA TGTGCCAGCAGCTTGGCGGGACAGGGGTCTTGGCAGCCCCAGCATTTT CASSLAGQGSWQPQHF
TRBJ2-1 TRBV7-2 NA few TGTGCCAGCAGCTTTGTCCTCAATGAGCAGTTCTTC CASSFVLNEQFF
TRBJ2-3 TRBV5-1 NA few TGCGCCAGCAGCTTGGAATTAGTTGCGCAGTATTTT CASSLELVAQYF
TRBJ1-5 TRBV11-2 NA few TGTGCCAGCAGCTTTGATTTAGGAAATCAGCCCCAGCATTTT CASSFDLGNQPQHF
TRBJ2-7 TRBV6-2/TRBV6-3 NA few TGTGCCAGCAGTTACGCCCGGAGGGGCTACGAGCAGTACTTC CASSYARRGYEQYF
TRBJ1-5 TRBV2 TRBD1 NA TGTGCCAGCAGTGATCAACCCCAGGGGGCGAATAATCAGCCCCAGCATTTT CASSDQPQGANNQPQHF
TRBJ1-6 TRBV12-3/TRBV12-4 TRBD1 NA TGTGCCAGCAGTTCCGCAGGGGGCGAATCACCCCTCCACTTT CASSSAGGESPLHF
TRBJ2-5 TRBV15 NA few TGTGCCACCAGCAGAGGTGACCCCAGGGAGGTGTCCAAGACCCAGTACTTC CATSRGDPREVSKTQYF
TRBJ1-5 TRBV24-1 NA few TGTGCCACCAGTTTGGCTAGCAATCAGCCCCAGCATTTT CATSLASNQPQHF
TRBJ2-1 TRBV5-1 NA NA TGCGCCAGCAGCTTGGGGAGCGGTGGACTCCCCTACAATGAGCAGTTCTTC CASSLGSGGLPYNEQFF
TRBJ1-2 TRBV25-1 NA few TGTGCCAGCAGTGAATTTAGCCAGGGACACTATGGCTACACCTTC CASSEFSQGHYGYTF
TRBJ1-1 TRBV20-1 NA many TGCAGTGCGAAACCGGACGTTAGGAACACTGAAGCTTTCTTT CSAKPDVRNTEAFF
TRBJ1-3 TRBV3-1 NA many TGTGCCAGCAGCCCTCGCTCTGGAAACACCATATATTTT CASSPRSGNTIYF
TRBJ2-5 TRBV5-1 TRBD2 NA TGCGCCAGCAGGCCACTAGCGGTTCAACTACAAGAGACCCAGTACTTC CASRPLAVQLQETQYF
TRBJ2-2 TRBV20-1 TRBD2 NA TGCAGTGCTAGAGGTGTGGGAGGGTTCACCGGGGAGCTGTTTTTT CSARGVGGFTGELFF
TRBJ2-7 TRBV20-1 NA few TGCAGTGCGGGGAACTACGAGCAGTACTTC CSAGNYEQYF
TRBJ2-6 TRBV20-1 NA NA TGCAGTGCGGGGGTGACGGGGGCCAACGTCCTGACTTTC CSAGVTGANVLTF
TRBJ2-3 TRBV11-1 NA NA TGTGCCAGCAGCTTAGGAGGGCTAAGGAGGGCGCGGAACAGCACAGATACGCAGTATTTT CASSLGGLRRARNSTDTQYF
TRBJ2-2 TRBV7-2 NA few TGTGCCAGCAGCCTCACTGGGGTTTGGTCCGGGGAGCTGTTTTTT CASSLTGVWSGELFF
TRBJ1-6 TRBV2 NA few TGTGCCAGCAGTGAAGACTCAGGGTACAGAGTCTATAATTCACCCCTCCACTTT CASSEDSGYRVYNSPLHF
TRBJ1-2 TRBV5-6 NA NA TGTGCCAGCAGCTCCGTGGTTAACTATGGCTACACCTTC CASSSVVNYGYTF
TRBJ2-7 TRBV6-5 NA few TGTGCCAGCAGTTCCAGGGACGGTCTTGGGCAGTACTTC CASSSRDGLGQYF
TRBJ2-2 TRBV11-3 NA NA TGTGCCAGCAGCCCAATGGGAACCGGGGAGCTGTTTTTT CASSPMGTGELFF
TRBJ2-7 TRBV19 TRBD2 few TGTGCCAGTAGTCCAACTAGCGGGGGTCGCTACGAGCAGTACTTC CASSPTSGGRYEQYF
TRBJ1-3 TRBV2 NA NA TGTGCCAGCAGTGTACGGGTTCCCAGCTCTGGAAACACCATATATTTT CASSVRVPSSGNTIYF
TRBJ2-7 TRBV27 NA few TGTGCCAGCAGTTGGCAGCGCTCCTACGAGCAGTACTTC CASSWQRSYEQYF
TRBJ1-2 TRBV7-6 TRBD1 many TGTGCCAGCAGCTCCGGACAGGGCGGCTATGGCTACACCTTC CASSSGQGGYGYTF
TRBJ2-2 TRBV10-2 NA many TGCGCCAGCACCGGACAGAGCACCGGGGAGCTGTTTTTT CASTGQSTGELFF
TRBJ1-1 TRBV5-1 TRBD1 NA TGCGCCAGCAGCGTAGGGGACAGGAGAGGGAACACTGAAGCTTTCTTT CASSVGDRRGNTEAFF
TRBJ2-3 TRBV4-3 TRBD2 NA TGCGCCAGCAGTGAAAGCGGGAGTACCCCAGATACGCAGTATTTT CASSESGSTPDTQYF
TRBJ1-5 TRBV12-3/TRBV12-4 NA many TGTGCCAGCAGTTCGGGGAAGGGCAATCAGCCCCAGCATTTT CASSSGKGNQPQHF
TRBJ2-4 TRBV28 NA few TGTGCCAGCAATGAAGGAGGGCTGCAGGAGATTCAGTACTTC CASNEGGLQEIQYF
TRBJ2-2 TRBV6-2/TRBV6-3 TRBD1 NA TGTGCCAGCAGTTTCCCGGGACAGGGCAAGACCGGGGAGCTGTTTTTT CASSFPGQGKTGELFF
TRBJ1-1 TRBV11-3 NA NA TGTGCCAGCCCCAAGGACAACACTGAAGCTTTCTTT CASPKDNTEAFF
TRBJ2-7 TRBV15 NA many TGTGCCACCAGCAGAGATTACTACGAGCAGTACTTC CATSRDYYEQYF
TRBJ2-7 TRBV6-2/TRBV6-3 TRBD2 NA TGTGCCAGCAGTTACAGCGGGGGGCCCTACGAGCAGTACTTC CASSYSGGPYEQYF
TRBJ1-1 TRBV7-9 NA few TGTGCCATCACCACAAAGGAGATGGCTGAAGCTTTCTTT CAITTKEMAEAFF
TRBJ2-1 TRBV20-1 TRBD1 few TGCAGTGCTACCGACAGGGGCCTTTACAATGAGCAGTTCTTC CSATDRGLYNEQFF
TRBJ2-7 TRBV6-5 NA NA TGTGCCAGCAGTTACTCGCTCCTAGCCAGCTACGAGCAGTACTTC CASSYSLLASYEQYF
TRBJ2-2 TRBV3-1 NA few TGTGCCAGCAGCCAAGATCTGGGTAGCGGAAACACCGGGGAGCTGTTTTTT CASSQDLGSGNTGELFF
TRBJ2-2 TRBV5-5 NA many TGTGCCAGCTGGACCGACATCTCGAACACCGGGGAGCTGTTTTTT CASWTDISNTGELFF
TRBJ1-3 TRBV2 NA NA TGTGCCAGCAGGCTGACCACAGGGCCTGGAAACACCATATATTTT CASRLTTGPGNTIYF
TRBJ2-4 TRBV2 TRBD2 once TGTGCCAGCAGTGATAGGGGCGGGGGAGGAGCCAAAAACATTCAGTACTTC CASSDRGGGGAKNIQYF
TRBJ1-3 TRBV6-5 NA NA TGTGCCAGCAGTTACTCGTTACAGTTGGGAAACACCATATATTTT CASSYSLQLGNTIYF
TRBJ2-1 TRBV18 TRBD1 once TGTGCCAGCTCACCGGCGGGACAGGGCAGGAATGAGCAGTTCTTC CASSPAGQGRNEQFF